This T cell receptor (beta chain) stems from a study of blood T cell repertoires in COVID-19. In the study overall: Collection of acute and convalescent COVID-19 samples took place in the United States, Italy and Spain. T cells, B-cell-depleted T cells, or PBMCs provided the cDNA or gDNA that served as material.

Methods used by the authors: Reference gene primer amplification gave estimated nucleated cell counts. TCRdb keeps only in-frame clones here, not all; method: immunoSEQ multiplex PCR. V, J and clone size are taken as reported in that table, and D and trimming were inferred from the DNA itself. This sample carries under 350,000 clones, 85% to 90% of them seen once, and the ten largest clones take roughly 13%. The V gene's germline CDR1 is SGHAT and CDR2 FQNNGV. CDR3 length: 15 amino acids. The V and J ends lost 2 bases and 5 bases, in that order; junction bases with no gene match: 7. The material sequenced was peripheral blood. V gene TRBV11-2 combines with J gene TRBJ2-3, with 7 bases matching TRBD2. The receptor's source is a human donor in a cohort sampled during active COVID-19. The chain's CDR3 is CASSLRREFIDTQYF. The CDR3 DNA reads TGTGCCAGCAGCTTACGGCGGGAGTTTATAGATACGCAGTATTTT.